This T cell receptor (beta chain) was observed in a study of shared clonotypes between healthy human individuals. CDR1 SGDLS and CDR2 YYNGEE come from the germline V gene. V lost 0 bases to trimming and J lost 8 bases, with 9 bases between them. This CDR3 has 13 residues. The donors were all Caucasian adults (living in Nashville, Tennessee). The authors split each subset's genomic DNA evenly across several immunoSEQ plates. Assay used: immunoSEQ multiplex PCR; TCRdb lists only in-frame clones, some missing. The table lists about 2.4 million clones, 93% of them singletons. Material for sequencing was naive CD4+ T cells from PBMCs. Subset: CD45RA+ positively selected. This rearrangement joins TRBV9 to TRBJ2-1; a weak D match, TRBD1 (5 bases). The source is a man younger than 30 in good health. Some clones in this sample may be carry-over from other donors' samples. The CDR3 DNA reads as TGTGCCAGCAGCGTAGAGGGGTTATATGAGCAGTTCTTC. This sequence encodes CASSVEGLYEQFF.